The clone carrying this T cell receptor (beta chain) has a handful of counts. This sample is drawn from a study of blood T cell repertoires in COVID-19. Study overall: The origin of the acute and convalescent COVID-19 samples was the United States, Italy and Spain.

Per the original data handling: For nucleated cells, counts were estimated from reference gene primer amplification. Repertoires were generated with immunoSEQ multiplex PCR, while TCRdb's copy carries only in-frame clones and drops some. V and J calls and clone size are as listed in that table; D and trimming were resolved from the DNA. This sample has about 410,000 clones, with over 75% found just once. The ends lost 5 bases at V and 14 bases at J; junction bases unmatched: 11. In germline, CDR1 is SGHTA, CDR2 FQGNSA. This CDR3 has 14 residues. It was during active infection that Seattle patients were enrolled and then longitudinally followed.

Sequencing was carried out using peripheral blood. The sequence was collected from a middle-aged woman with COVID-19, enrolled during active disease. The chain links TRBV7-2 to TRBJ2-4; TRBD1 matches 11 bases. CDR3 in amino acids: CASSQNQGQGAKYF. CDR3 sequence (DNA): TGTGCCAGCAGCCAGAACCAAGGACAGGGGGCGAAGTACTTC.